The 28 T cell receptor beta chains below come from one sample, sequenced in a study of PD-1 blockade in classical Hodgkin lymphoma. With no exception, relapse followed autologous stem cell transplantation in all patients, and brentuximab vedotin exposure varied. Only in-frame clones appear in the TCRdb table, and some are missing; sequencing was by immunoSEQ multiplex PCR. The sample carries 39,000 or so clones, 86% recorded once. Sequences were derived from peripheral blood mononuclear cells (PBMCs), sampled before the second cycle of nivolumab. Receptors originate from a human donor with classical Hodgkin lymphoma.

V is TRBV5-1 and J is TRBJ2-3; TRBD1 is a possible D gene (6 bases). The CDR3 runs to 13 residues. Germline CDR1 SGHRS, CDR2 YFSETQ. Trimming took 4 bases from V and 2 from J, leaving 8 bases between them. CDR3 region: CASSTGPTDTQYF. The CDR3 DNA sequence: TGCGCCAGCAGCACAGGGCCCACAGATACGCAGTATTTT. Full variable domain (remainder filled in from reference TRBV5-1 and TRBJ2-3): KAGVTQTPRYLIKTRGQQVTLSCSPISGHRSVSWYQQTPGQGLQFLFEYFSETQRNKGNFPGRFSGRQFSNSRSEMNVSTLELGDSALYLCASSTGPTDTQYFGPGTRLTVL.

The chain carries TRBV29-1 and TRBJ2-1; D remains ambiguous. This CDR3 region has 11 residues. Per the germline V gene, CDR1 is SQVTM and CDR2 is ANQGSEA. The germline V and J ends were trimmed by 6 bases and 10 bases, with 13 bases remaining between them. This CDR3 reads CSVPRSAEQFF. CDR3 coding DNA: TGCAGCGTCCCCAGATCAGCCGAGCAGTTCTTC.

The V and J genes are TRBV5-1 and TRBJ2-3; TRBD2 aligns across 10 bases. The germline V gene has CDR1 SGHRS and CDR2 YFSETQ. There are 16 residues in the CDR3. Unmatched junction bases numbered 7, after V lost 4 bases and J lost 2 bases. The DNA for the CDR3 is TGCGCCAGCAGCCCTTTAGCGGGAGGCCCCACAGATACGCAGTATTTT. Its protein is CASSPLAGGPTDTQYF. Complete variable domain (other parts from reference TRBV5-1 and TRBJ2-3): KAGVTQTPRYLIKTRGQQVTLSCSPISGHRSVSWYQQTPGQGLQFLFEYFSETQRNKGNFPGRFSGRQFSNSRSEMNVSTLELGDSALYLCASSPLAGGPTDTQYFGPGTRLTVL.

The chain links TRBV6-8 to TRBJ2-3; 12 bases match TRBD2. With V trimmed by 5 bases and J by 2 bases, 8 bases remained unmatched. This CDR3 comprises 17 residues. The germline V gene has CDR1 MNHGY and CDR2 SAAAGT. CDR3 nucleotide sequence: TGTGCCAGCAGTCTCGGACTAGCGGGACCAAACACAGATACGCAGTATTTT. Its translation is CASSLGLAGPNTDTQYF.

The chain carries TRBV6-1 and TRBJ2-7; 8 nucleotides agree with TRBD1. The germline V gene has CDR1 MNHNS and CDR2 SASEGT. V lost 0 bases, J lost 5 bases, and 3 bases stayed unmatched. The CDR3 runs to 14 residues. CDR3: CASSEADRGHEQYF. The CDR3 nucleotides read TGTGCCAGCAGTGAAGCCGACAGGGGCCACGAGCAGTACTTC.

The chain joins TRBV27 to TRBJ1-1; no reliable D call. This CDR3 spans 13 amino acids. Trimming removed 7 bases from V and 1 base from J, with 10 bases in between. Germline assignment: CDR1 MNHEY and CDR2 SMNVEV (reference sequence). The DNA for the CDR3 is TGTGCCAGCACCCGACCGGGGAACACTGAAGCTTTCTTT. Protein product: CASTRPGNTEAFF.

The chain is built from TRBV28 and TRBJ1-3; D call uncertain. Trimming took off 2 bases at V and 4 bases at J, with 9 bases between the two ends. There are 14 residues in the CDR3. The germline CDR1 and CDR2 sequences are MDHEN and SYDVKM. Written as DNA, the CDR3 is TGTGCCAGCAGTTTAGGCGGGAACGGAAACACCATATATTTT. It yields the protein CASSLGGNGNTIYF.

The chain carries TRBV6-5 and TRBJ2-1, with D tentatively TRBD1 (6 bases). CDR1 is MNHEY and CDR2 is SVGAGI in the germline V gene. V lost 0 bases and J lost 14, with 11 bases in between. The CDR3 consists of 12 residues. Written as DNA, the CDR3 is TGTGCCAGCAGTTACTCAGGGGGTGTTGAGTTCTTC. Translation gives CASSYSGGVEFF.

The chain couples TRBV19 to TRBJ2-7, with D unclear. Looked up from germline, CDR1 is LNHDA and CDR2 is SQIVND (reference sequence). V gave up 3 bases and J gave up 0 bases, with 12 bases separating them. CDR3 size: 15 residues. The CDR3 sequence is CASSIFAGLSYEQYF. CDR3 nucleotide sequence: TGTGCCAGTAGTATTTTCGCAGGTCTCTCCTACGAGCAGTACTTC. Full variable domain (rest looked up from reference TRBV19 and TRBJ2-7): DGGITQSPKYLFRKEGQNVTLSCEQNLNHDAMYWYRQDPGQGLRLIYYSQIVNDFQKGDIAEGYSVSREKKESFPLTVTSAQKNPTAFYLCASSIFAGLSYEQYFGPGTRLTVT.

This chain links TRBV25-1 with TRBJ2-2, with 9 bases aligning to TRBD1. CDR3 size: 18 residues. CDR1 is MGHDK and CDR2 is SYGVNS in the germline V gene. Trimming at V came to 3 bases and at J to 6 bases, leaving 14 bases not matched to a gene. The CDR3 region is CASSDSTRGTGKAGELFF. DNA for the CDR3: TGTGCCAGCAGTGACTCGACTAGGGGGACAGGGAAAGCCGGGGAGCTGTTTTTT.

The chain links TRBV9 to TRBJ2-3, with TRBD2 matching 9 bases. The V gene end was trimmed by 0 bases and the J gene end by 1 base; junction bases not matched to a gene: 3. CDR3 length equals 16 residues. The V gene's germline CDR1 is SGDLS and CDR2 YYNGEE. This chain's CDR3 is CASSVVAGGGTDTQYF. DNA for the CDR3: TGTGCCAGCAGCGTAGTGGCGGGAGGGGGCACAGATACGCAGTATTTT. Looking up the rest from reference TRBV9 and TRBJ2-3 gives the full variable domain: DSGVTQTPKHLITATGQRVTLRCSPRSGDLSVYWYQQSLDQGLQFLIQYYNGEERAKGNILERFSAQQFPDLHSELNLSSLELGDSALYFCASSVVAGGGTDTQYFGPGTRLTVL.

This rearrangement joins TRBV7-2 to TRBJ1-1; D unresolved. Trimming took 2 bases from V and 0 from J, leaving 10 bases between them. This CDR3 is 15 amino acids long. From germline, CDR1 is SGHTA and CDR2 FQGNSA. The CDR3 sequence: CASSLHPTLNTEAFF. For the CDR3, the DNA is TGTGCCAGCAGCTTACACCCCACGCTGAACACTGAAGCTTTCTTT.

This chain joins TRBV2 and TRBJ2-5; D is undetermined. V lost 3 bases and J 4 bases, leaving 9 bases between the germline ends. The CDR3 has 13 amino acids. CDR1 is SNHLY and CDR2 is FYNNEI in the germline V gene. The chain's CDR3 is CASSDQTGETQYF. The CDR3 nucleotides read TGTGCCAGCAGTGACCAAACGGGAGAGACCCAGTACTTC.

This chain connects TRBV19 to TRBJ1-5; the match to TRBD1 covers 10 bases. This CDR3 contains 17 residues. Germline lookup yields CDR1 LNHDA and CDR2 SQIVND (reference sequence). Germline trimming cut 7 bases from V and 3 bases from J; bases unmatched to any gene: 12. CDR3 in amino acids: CASTGLAGQGPNQPQHF. The CDR3 nucleotides are TGTGCCAGTACCGGCCTAGCGGGACAGGGGCCCAATCAGCCCCAGCATTTT. Supplemented by reference TRBV19 and TRBJ1-5, the full variable domain reads DGGITQSPKYLFRKEGQNVTLSCEQNLNHDAMYWYRQDPGQGLRLIYYSQIVNDFQKGDIAEGYSVSREKKESFPLTVTSAQKNPTAFYLCASTGLAGQGPNQPQHFGDGTRLSIL.

This clone was seen a few times. J is TRBJ2-7 and V is TRBV7-9; 12 bases align to TRBD2. Per the germline V gene, CDR1 is SEHNR and CDR2 is FQNEAQ (reference sequence). This CDR3 contains 14 residues. J lost 3 bases, V lost 6 bases, and 3 bases had no gene match. For the CDR3, the DNA is TGTGCCAGCAGTGAGACTAGCGGGAGCTACGAGCAGTACTTC. This sequence encodes CASSETSGSYEQYF.

V and J are TRBV27 and TRBJ2-1; TRBD2 matches 9 bases. The germline V gene encodes CDR1 MNHEY and CDR2 SMNVEV (reference sequence). V trimming: 6 bases; J trimming: 7 bases; junction bases outside the gene matches: 10. The CDR3 sequence is 15 residues long. CDR3 protein: CASRISASGKNEQFF. DNA for the CDR3: TGTGCCAGCAGAATCTCGGCTAGCGGGAAGAATGAGCAGTTCTTC.

V gene TRBV11-2 combines with J gene TRBJ2-3; 12 positions match TRBD1. V dropped 1 base and J dropped 5; count of bases not matched to a gene: 1. The CDR3 contains 15 residues. Germline-derived CDR1 and CDR2 are SGHAT and FQNNGV. CDR3 sequence (DNA): TGTGCCAGCAGCTTAGGGGACAGGGGGCTAGATACGCAGTATTTT. Amino acids: CASSLGDRGLDTQYF.

The rearrangement links TRBV5-4 to TRBJ2-1, with 8 bases matching TRBD1. The V segment lost 3 bases and the J segment 7 bases; nucleotides outside the gene matches: 6. This CDR3 has 14 amino acids. Germline lookup yields CDR1 SGHNT and CDR2 YYREEE (reference sequence). CDR3 sequence reads: CASSSGQGPNEQFF. Written as DNA, the CDR3 is TGTGCCAGCAGCTCTGGACAGGGACCGAATGAGCAGTTCTTC. The variable domain in full, completed from reference TRBV5-4 and TRBJ2-1, reads ETGVTQSPTHLIKTRGQQVTLRCSSQSGHNTVSWYQQALGQGPQFIFQYYREEENGRGNFPPRFSGLQFPNYSSELNVNALELDDSALYLCASSSGQGPNEQFFGPGTRLTVL.

V gene TRBV6-1 combines with J gene TRBJ2-3, with D perhaps being TRBD1 or TRBD2 (5 bases each). CDR3 size: 15 residues. V was trimmed by 6 bases and J by 1 base, leaving 14 bases between them. Germline V lookup: CDR1 MNHNS, CDR2 SASEGT. The CDR3 loop reads CASSGATVGTDTQYF. The CDR3, as DNA: TGTGCCAGCAGCGGGGCTACAGTTGGCACAGATACGCAGTATTTT.

CDR3 DNA sequence: TGTGCCAGCAGCCGGGACAGGAGGGATGCGCTGGGTAAGGAGCAGTTCTTC. Protein sequence: CASSRDRRDALGKEQFF. The chain has TRBV5-4 and TRBJ2-1, with TRBD1 matching over 8 bases. CDR3 length equals 17 residues. Looked up from germline, CDR1 is SGHNT and CDR2 is YYREEE (reference sequence). The V and J ends lost 4 bases and 10 bases, in that order; junction bases with no gene match: 19.

This chain links TRBV5-1 with TRBJ1-3; 9 bases fit TRBD1. The CDR3 is made up of 15 amino acids. Germline CDR1 and CDR2: SGHRS and YFSETQ. Trimming took 5 bases from V and 3 from J; bases not matched to a gene: 6. DNA of the CDR3: TGCGCCAGCAGACTCGGGACAGGGAGTGGAAACACCATATATTTT. Protein product: CASRLGTGSGNTIYF.

The chain employs TRBV6-1 and TRBJ2-2; tentative D call: TRBD1 (7 bases). Germline V gene lookup returns CDR1 MNHNS and CDR2 SASEGT. The CDR3 has 16 amino acids. The V gene lost 3 bases and the J gene lost 2 bases, with 13 bases spanning the gap. The CDR3 DNA follows: TGTGCCAGCAGTGAGTGGGGGGACAGCAACACCGGGGAGCTGTTTTTT. Translating it yields CASSEWGDSNTGELFF.

The genes are TRBV2 and TRBJ2-1, with 10 nucleotides matching TRBD2. Per germline, CDR1 SNHLY and CDR2 FYNNEI. The CDR3 loop spans 16 amino acids. V was clipped by 4 bases and J by 8 bases; unmatched bases: 11. This CDR3 is CASSVTSGIGNDEQFF. The CDR3 DNA reads TGTGCCAGCAGTGTTACTAGCGGGATTGGAAACGATGAGCAGTTCTTC.

This clone was observed once. Here the CDR3 DNA reads TGTGCCAGTAGGGTTACGGATGTCGGCAATCAGCCCCAGCATTTT. This translates into CASRVTDVGNQPQHF. This chain links TRBV19 with TRBJ1-5; D is uncertain. Germline CDR1 LNHDA, CDR2 SQIVND (reference sequence). This CDR3 has 15 residues. The V end was cut by 6 bases, the J end by 2 bases, with 14 bases between.

The chain couples TRBV25-1 to TRBJ2-4; 7 bases are a match to TRBD2. The trim removed 1 base at V and 9 bases at J, leaving 6 bases unmatched. CDR3 length equals 14 residues. CDR1 is MGHDK and CDR2 is SYGVNS in the germline V gene. The CDR3 sequence is CASSESVIAGIQYF. The CDR3 DNA reads as TGTGCCAGCAGTGAATCAGTGATAGCGGGCATTCAGTACTTC.

V is TRBV18 and J is TRBJ1-5; possible D gene TRBD1, 5 bases. The V gene's germline CDR1 is KGHSH and CDR2 LQKENI. The CDR3 has 13 residues. Trimming shortened V by 2 bases and J by 7 bases, and 9 bases separated the two germline ends. The CDR3 loop reads CASSPNRDQPQHF. Written as DNA, the CDR3 is TGTGCCAGCTCACCAAATCGGGACCAGCCCCAGCATTTT.

The V and J genes are TRBV11-1 and TRBJ2-1; TRBD1 or TRBD2 may be the D gene (6 bases each). The V gene lost 1 base and the J gene lost 3 bases, with 13 bases spanning the gap. This CDR3 spans 16 amino acids. CDR1 SGHAT and CDR2 FQDESV come from the germline V gene (reference sequence). CDR3 region: CASSLGGAGLYNEQFF. CDR3 nucleotide sequence: TGTGCCAGCAGCTTAGGGGGGGCAGGGCTCTACAATGAGCAGTTCTTC.

The chain employs TRBV10-3 and TRBJ2-1; 7 nucleotides agree with TRBD1. Per the germline V gene, CDR1 is ENHRY and CDR2 is SYGVKD. V lost 3 bases, J lost 9 bases, and 14 bases stayed unmatched. The CDR3 loop spans 16 amino acids. The CDR3 loop reads CAISDSRQGRTGEQFF. The CDR3 coding sequence is TGTGCCATCAGTGACTCACGACAGGGTCGGACGGGTGAGCAGTTCTTC.